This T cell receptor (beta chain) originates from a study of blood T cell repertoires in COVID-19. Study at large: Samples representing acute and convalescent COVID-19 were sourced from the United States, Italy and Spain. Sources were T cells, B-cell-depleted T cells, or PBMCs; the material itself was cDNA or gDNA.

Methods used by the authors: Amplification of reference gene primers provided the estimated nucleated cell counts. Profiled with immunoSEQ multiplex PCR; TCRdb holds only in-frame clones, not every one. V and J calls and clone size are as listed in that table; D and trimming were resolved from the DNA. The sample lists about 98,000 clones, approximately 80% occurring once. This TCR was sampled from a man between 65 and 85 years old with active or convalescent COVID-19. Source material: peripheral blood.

The DNA for the CDR3 is TGTGCCAGCAGTTACGACAATCCCAATGAGCAGTTCTTC. The encoded protein is CASSYDNPNEQFF. The rearrangement uses TRBV6-5 and TRBJ2-1; D remains unclear. The CDR3 is 13 amino acids. V gave up 2 bases and J gave up 6 bases, with 8 bases separating them. Germline values: CDR1 MNHEY, CDR2 SVGAGI.